This T cell receptor (beta chain) was observed in a study of blood T cell repertoires in COVID-19. CDR3 length: 13 residues. The V segment lost 7 bases and the J segment 4 bases; nucleotides outside the gene matches: 4. The method was immunoSEQ multiplex PCR; TCRdb's version includes in-frame clones alone and lacks a portion of them. The sample records about 110,000 clones, around 78% being singletons. The source of this sequence is an older man with COVID-19, enrolled during active disease. The chain has TRBV12-3 or TRBV12-4 and TRBJ1-2; 9 bases fit TRBD1. Sequencing was carried out using peripheral blood. The CDR3 coding sequence is TGTGCCAGCAACCCGGGACAGGGCTATGGCTACACCTTC. It is translated as CASNPGQGYGYTF.